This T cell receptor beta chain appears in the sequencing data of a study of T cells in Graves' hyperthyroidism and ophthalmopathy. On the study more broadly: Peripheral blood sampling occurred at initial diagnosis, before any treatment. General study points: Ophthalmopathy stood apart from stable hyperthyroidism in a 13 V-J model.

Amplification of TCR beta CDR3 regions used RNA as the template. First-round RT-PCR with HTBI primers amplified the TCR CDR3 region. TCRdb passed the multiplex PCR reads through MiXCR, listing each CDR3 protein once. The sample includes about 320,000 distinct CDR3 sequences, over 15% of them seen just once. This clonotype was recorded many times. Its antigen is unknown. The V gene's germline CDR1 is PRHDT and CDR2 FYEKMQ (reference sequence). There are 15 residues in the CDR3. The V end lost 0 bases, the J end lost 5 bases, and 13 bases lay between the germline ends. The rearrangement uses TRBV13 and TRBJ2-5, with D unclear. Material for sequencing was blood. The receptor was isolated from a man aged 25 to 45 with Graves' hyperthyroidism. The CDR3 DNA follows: TGTGCCAGCAGCTTAGGAGGCACTGAGACGGAGACCCAGTACTTC. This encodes CASSLGGTETETQYF.